This T cell receptor (beta chain) was retrieved from a study of blood T cell repertoires in COVID-19. Study information: The study drew acute and convalescent COVID-19 samples from the United States, Italy and Spain. Sources were T cells, B-cell-depleted T cells, or PBMCs; the material itself was cDNA or gDNA.

Unmatched junction bases numbered 2, after V lost 4 bases and J lost 2 bases. Germline values: CDR1 SGHRS, CDR2 YFSETQ. This CDR3 has 14 residues. Original data processing: How many nucleated cells were present was estimated from reference gene primer amplification. Clones were read by immunoSEQ multiplex PCR, and TCRdb kept only the in-frame ones, dropping some. V, J and clone size derive from that table, while D and trimming were established from the DNA sequence. The table has 280,000 or so clones, about nine tenths seen once. The sequencing sample was made of peripheral blood. The chain links TRBV5-1 to TRBJ2-1; 8 positions match TRBD1. The receptor's source is a woman aged 60-75 years with acute or convalescent COVID-19. In DNA, the CDR3 is TGCGCCAGCAGCGACAGGGGAACCTACAATGAGCAGTTCTTC. Residues: CASSDRGTYNEQFF.